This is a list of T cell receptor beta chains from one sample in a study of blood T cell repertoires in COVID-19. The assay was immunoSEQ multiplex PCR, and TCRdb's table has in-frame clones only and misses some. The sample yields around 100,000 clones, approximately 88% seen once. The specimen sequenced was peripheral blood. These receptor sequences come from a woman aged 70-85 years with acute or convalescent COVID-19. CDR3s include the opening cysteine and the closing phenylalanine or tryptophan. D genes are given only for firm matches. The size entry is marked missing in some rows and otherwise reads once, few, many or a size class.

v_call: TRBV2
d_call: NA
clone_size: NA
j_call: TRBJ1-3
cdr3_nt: TGTGCCAGCAGTGGACCTACAGGGAACACCATATATTTT
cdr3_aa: CASSGPTGNTIYF

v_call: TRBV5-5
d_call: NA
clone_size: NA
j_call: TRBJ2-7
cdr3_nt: TGTGCCAGCAGCTTGGGTCCCGGTCTAGCCTCCTACGAGCAGTACTTC
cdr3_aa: CASSLGPGLASYEQYF

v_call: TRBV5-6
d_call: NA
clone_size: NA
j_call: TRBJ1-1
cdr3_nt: TGTGCCAGCAGTCGGGGTTTGGGCGCTGAAGCTTTCTTT
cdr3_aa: CASSRGLGAEAFF

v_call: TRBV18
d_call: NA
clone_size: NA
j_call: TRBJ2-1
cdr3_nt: TGTGCCAGCTTTAGGCAGGGGTACAATGAGCAGTTCTTC
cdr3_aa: CASFRQGYNEQFF

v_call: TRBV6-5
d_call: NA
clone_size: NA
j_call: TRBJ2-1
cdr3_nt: TGTGCCAGCAGTTACTTGACGGGAGCTGGCAATGAGCAGTTCTTC
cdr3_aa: CASSYLTGAGNEQFF

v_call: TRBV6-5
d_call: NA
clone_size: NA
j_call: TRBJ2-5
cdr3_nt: TGTGCCAGCTCTGGACAGTTCCAAGAGACCCAGTACTTC
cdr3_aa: CASSGQFQETQYF

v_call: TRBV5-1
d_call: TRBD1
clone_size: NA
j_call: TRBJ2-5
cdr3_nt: TGCGCCAGCAGCCCCCAGGGGGTCCAAGAGACCCAGTACTTC
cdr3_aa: CASSPQGVQETQYF

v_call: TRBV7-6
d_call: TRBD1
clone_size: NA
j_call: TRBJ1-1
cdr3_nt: TGTGCCAGCAGTTTGTACGAGGGGGCCAACACTGAAGCTTTCTTT
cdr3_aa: CASSLYEGANTEAFF

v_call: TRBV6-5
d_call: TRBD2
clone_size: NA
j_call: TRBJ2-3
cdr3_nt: TGTGCCAGTCGCTGGGGAGGGGCCTATACGCAGTATTTT
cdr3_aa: CASRWGGAYTQYF

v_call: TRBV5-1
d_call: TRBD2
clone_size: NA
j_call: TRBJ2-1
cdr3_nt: TGCGCCAGCAGCTCTGGACTAGCGGGGGGACACAATGAGCAGTTCTTC
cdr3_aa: CASSSGLAGGHNEQFF

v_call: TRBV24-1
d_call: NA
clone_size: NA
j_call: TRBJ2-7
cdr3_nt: TGTGCCACCAGTGATCGGCCGGGACATCCTTCCTACGAGCAGTACTTC
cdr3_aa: CATSDRPGHPSYEQYF

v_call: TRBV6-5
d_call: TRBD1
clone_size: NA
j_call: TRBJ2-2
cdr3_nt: TGTGCCAGCAGTAGGGGACAGGGGAACACCGGGGAGCTGTTTTTT
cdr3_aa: CASSRGQGNTGELFF

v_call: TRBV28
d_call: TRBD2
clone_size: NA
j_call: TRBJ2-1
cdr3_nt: TGTGCCAGCAGCTGGGACTATGGGCAGTTCTTC
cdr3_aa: CASSWDYGQFF

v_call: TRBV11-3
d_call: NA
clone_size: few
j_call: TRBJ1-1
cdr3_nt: TGTGCCAGCGCCGCGGGGGTTAACACTGAAGCTTTCTTT
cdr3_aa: CASAAGVNTEAFF

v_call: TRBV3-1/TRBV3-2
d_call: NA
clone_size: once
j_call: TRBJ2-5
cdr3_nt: TGTGCCAGCAGCCAAGATCTCGGGGTTTGGACCCAGTACTTC
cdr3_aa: CASSQDLGVWTQYF

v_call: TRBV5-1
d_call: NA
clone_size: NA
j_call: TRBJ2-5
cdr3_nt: TGCGCCAGCAGCCTCGGGAGCACCCAAGAGACCCAGTACTTC
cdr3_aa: CASSLGSTQETQYF

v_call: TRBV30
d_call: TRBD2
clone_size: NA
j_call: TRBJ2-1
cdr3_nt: TGTGCCTGGAGTGTCTCTGCTAGCGGTCCCATTGAGCAGTTCTTC
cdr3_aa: CAWSVSASGPIEQFF

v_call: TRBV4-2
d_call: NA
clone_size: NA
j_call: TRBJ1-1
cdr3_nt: TGTGCCAGCAGCCAAACAGGGAATTTGAACACTGAAGCTTTCTTT
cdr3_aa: CASSQTGNLNTEAFF

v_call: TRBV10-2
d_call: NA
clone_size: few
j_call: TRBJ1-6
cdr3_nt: TGCGCCACCCGGAGGGGAGCAGGAGGAAATTCACCCCTCCACTTT
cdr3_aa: CATRRGAGGNSPLHF

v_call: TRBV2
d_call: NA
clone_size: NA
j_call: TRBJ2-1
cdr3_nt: TGTGCCAGCAGTGGTCCGAATGAGCAGTTCTTC
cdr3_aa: CASSGPNEQFF

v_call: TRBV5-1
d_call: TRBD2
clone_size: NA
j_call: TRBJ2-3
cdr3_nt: TGCGCCAGCAGCTTAGGACTAGCCCACCTCACAGATACGCAGTATTTT
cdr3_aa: CASSLGLAHLTDTQYF

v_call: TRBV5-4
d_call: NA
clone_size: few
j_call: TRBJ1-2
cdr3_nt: TGTGCCAGCAGCTTGGGTCCGGCGGGGGACAACTATGGCTACACCTTC
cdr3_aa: CASSLGPAGDNYGYTF

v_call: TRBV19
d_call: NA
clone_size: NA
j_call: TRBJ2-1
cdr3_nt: TGTGCCAGTAGAACCGGGACTGGCTGGTCCAATGAGCAGTTCTTC
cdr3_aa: CASRTGTGWSNEQFF

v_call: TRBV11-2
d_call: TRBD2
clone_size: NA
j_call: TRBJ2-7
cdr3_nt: TGTGCCAGCAGCCCCCGGACTAGCGGCTCCTACGAGCAGTACTTC
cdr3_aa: CASSPRTSGSYEQYF

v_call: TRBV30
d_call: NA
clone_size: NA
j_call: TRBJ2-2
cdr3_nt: TGTGCCTGGAGTTCGCCGGGATACGACGGGGAGCTGTTTTTT
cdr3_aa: CAWSSPGYDGELFF

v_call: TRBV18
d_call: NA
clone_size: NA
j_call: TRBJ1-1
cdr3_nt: TGTGCCAGCTCACCGGAGAGAGCAATTAGGAGCACTGAAGCTTTCTTT
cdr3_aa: CASSPERAIRSTEAFF

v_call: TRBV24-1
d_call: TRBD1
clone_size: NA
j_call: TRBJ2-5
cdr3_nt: TGTGCCACCAGTGACCCTGGGACAGACCCCTCGGAGTCCCAGTACTTC
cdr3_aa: CATSDPGTDPSESQYF

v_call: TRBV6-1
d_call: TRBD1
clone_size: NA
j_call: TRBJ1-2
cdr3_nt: TGTGCCAGCAGTGAAGGGACAGGGATTATTAACTATGGCTACACCTTC
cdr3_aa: CASSEGTGIINYGYTF

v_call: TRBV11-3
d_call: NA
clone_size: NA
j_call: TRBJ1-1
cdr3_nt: TGTGCCAGCAGCTTTGGCGAACAGGGTATTACTTTCTTT
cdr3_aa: CASSFGEQGITFF

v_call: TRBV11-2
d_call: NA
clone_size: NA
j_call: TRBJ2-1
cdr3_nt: TGTGCCAGCAGCTTATCAGTTAACAATGAGCAGTTCTTC
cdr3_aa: CASSLSVNNEQFF

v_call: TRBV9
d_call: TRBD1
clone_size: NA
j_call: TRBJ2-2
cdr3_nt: TGTGCCAGTCGCCAGGGGGACGCCGGGGAGCTGTTTTTT
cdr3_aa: CASRQGDAGELFF

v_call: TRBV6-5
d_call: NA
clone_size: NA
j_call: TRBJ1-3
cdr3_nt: TGTGCCAGCAGTCCCCTGAGTCAGGCGTTGGACACCATATATTTT
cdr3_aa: CASSPLSQALDTIYF

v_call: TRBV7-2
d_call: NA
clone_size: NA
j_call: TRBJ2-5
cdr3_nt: TGTGCCATTCTGCGGATGTCCCAAGAGACCCAGTACTTC
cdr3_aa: CAILRMSQETQYF

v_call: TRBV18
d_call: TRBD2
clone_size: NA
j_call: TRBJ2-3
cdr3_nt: TGTGCCAGCTCACGGGGAAGCGGGGGCAAGGCAGATACGCAGTATTTT
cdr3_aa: CASSRGSGGKADTQYF

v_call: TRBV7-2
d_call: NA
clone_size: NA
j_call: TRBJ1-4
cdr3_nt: TGTGCCAGCAGCTTAGTTGGGGGGACTTCGACTAATGAAAAACTGTTTTTT
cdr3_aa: CASSLVGGTSTNEKLFF

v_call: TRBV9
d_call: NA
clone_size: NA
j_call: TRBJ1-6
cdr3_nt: TGTGCCAGCAGCCCGGGGTCGCGGGATTCACCCCTCCACTTT
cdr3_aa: CASSPGSRDSPLHF

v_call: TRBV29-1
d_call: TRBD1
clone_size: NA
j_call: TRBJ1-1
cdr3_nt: TGCAGCGTTGAAGATCGGTTGGCCACGCCAGGGGGCACTGAAGCTTTCTTT
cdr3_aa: CSVEDRLATPGGTEAFF

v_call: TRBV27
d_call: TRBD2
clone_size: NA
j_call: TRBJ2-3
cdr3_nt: TGTGCCAGCAGGCTGGGGAGCGGGAGTCGCCCAGATACGCAGTATTTT
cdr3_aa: CASRLGSGSRPDTQYF

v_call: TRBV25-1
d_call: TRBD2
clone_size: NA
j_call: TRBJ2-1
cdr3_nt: TGTGCCAGCCGACAGCCGACTAGCGGGGGGAACAATGAGCAGTTCTTC
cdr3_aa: CASRQPTSGGNNEQFF

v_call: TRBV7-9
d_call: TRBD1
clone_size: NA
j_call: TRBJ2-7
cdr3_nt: TGTGCCAGCAGCCCTGGGACAGGGTCCGCCGAGCAGTACTTC
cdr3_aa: CASSPGTGSAEQYF

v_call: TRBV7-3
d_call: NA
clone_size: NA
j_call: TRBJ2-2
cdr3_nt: TGTGCCAGCAGCTTAACCTTCGGCGGGGAGCTGTTTTTT
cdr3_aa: CASSLTFGGELFF

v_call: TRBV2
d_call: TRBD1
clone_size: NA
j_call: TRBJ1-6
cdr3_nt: TGTGCCAGCAGTGAAAACGGGGACAGTTCACCCCTCCACTTT
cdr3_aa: CASSENGDSSPLHF

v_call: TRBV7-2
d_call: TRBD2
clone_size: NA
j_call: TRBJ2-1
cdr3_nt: TGTGCCAGCGCCTACGGACTAGCCGTGGGTAATGAGCAGTTCTTC
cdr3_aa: CASAYGLAVGNEQFF

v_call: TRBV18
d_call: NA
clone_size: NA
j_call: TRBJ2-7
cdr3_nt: TGTGCCAGCTCACGGTCGGGGTTCGACGAGCAGTACTTC
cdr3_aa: CASSRSGFDEQYF

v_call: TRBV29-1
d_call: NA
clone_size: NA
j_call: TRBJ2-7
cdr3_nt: TGCAGCGTTCAACGACCGGGTATGGAGCAGTACTTC
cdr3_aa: CSVQRPGMEQYF

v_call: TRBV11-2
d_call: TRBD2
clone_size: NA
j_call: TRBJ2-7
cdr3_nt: TGTGCCAGCAGCCTGGGACTAGCGGGGCAGATTTACGAGCAGTACTTC
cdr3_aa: CASSLGLAGQIYEQYF

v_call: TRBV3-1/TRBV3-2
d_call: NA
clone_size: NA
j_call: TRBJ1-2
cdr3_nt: TGTGCCAGCAGCCAAGGGTCCCCGGGTGGCTACACCTTC
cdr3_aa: CASSQGSPGGYTF

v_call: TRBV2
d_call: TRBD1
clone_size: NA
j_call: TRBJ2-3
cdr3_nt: TGTGCCAGCAGAGTGGGACAGGGAAGGACAGATACGCAGTATTTT
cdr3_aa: CASRVGQGRTDTQYF

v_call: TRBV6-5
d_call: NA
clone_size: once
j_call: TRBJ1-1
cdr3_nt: TGTGCCAGCAGTCCAGTATGGACTGAAGCTTTCTTT
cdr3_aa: CASSPVWTEAFF

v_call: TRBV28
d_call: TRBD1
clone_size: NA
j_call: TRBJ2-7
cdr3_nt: TGTGCCAGCACCTTTTCCGGGACAGGGCCCGGCGAGCAGTACTTC
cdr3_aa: CASTFSGTGPGEQYF

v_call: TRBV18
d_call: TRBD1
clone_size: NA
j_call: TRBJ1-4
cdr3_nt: TGTGCCAGCTCACCACCGGGACAGGGTGAAAAACTGTTTTTT
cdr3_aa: CASSPPGQGEKLFF

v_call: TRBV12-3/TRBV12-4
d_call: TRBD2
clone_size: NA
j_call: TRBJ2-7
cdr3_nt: TGTGCCAGCAGTTGGGGGGGCGAGCAGTACTTC
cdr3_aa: CASSWGGEQYF

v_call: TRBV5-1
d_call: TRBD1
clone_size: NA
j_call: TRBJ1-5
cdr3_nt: TGCGCCAGACTACTGACAGGGTGGGATAGCAATCAGCCCCAGCATTTT
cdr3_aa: CARLLTGWDSNQPQHF

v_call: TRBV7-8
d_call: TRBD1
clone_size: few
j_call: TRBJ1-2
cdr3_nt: TGTGCCAGCAGCTTAGCGCCGGGACAGGGGGCGGTCTATGGCTACACCTTC
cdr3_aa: CASSLAPGQGAVYGYTF

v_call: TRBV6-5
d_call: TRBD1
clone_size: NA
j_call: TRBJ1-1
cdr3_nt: TGTGCCAGCAGCCGTAGGACAGGGCACGAAGCTTTCTTT
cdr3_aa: CASSRRTGHEAFF